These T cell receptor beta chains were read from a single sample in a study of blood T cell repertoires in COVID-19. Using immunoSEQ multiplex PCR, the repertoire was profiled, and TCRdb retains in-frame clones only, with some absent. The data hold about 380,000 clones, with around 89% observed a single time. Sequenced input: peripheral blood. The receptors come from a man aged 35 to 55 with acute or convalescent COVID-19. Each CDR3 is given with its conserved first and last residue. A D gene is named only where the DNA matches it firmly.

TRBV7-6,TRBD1,CASSLVGTGYNEQFF
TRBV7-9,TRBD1,CASSLGQGGISNQPQHF
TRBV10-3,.,CASGDTGRTSDQPQHF
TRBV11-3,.,CASSLSATNEKLFF
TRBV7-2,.,CASSPRDSRFVEQYF
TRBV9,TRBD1,CASSVGSIRDRNMNTEAFF
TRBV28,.,CASSLLRTQRNQPQHF
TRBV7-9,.,CASSPHRDEEKLFF
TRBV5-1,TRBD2,CASSLTSGGVGTDTQYF
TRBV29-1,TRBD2,CSVDKAGGETQYF
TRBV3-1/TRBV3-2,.,CASSPDYRETQYF
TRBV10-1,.,CASSESGRDYGYTF
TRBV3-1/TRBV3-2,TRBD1,CASSQTLLRTGSEKLFF
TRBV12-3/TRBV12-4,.,CASSQGRGSPLHF
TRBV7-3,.,CASSIPPWGLDQPQHF